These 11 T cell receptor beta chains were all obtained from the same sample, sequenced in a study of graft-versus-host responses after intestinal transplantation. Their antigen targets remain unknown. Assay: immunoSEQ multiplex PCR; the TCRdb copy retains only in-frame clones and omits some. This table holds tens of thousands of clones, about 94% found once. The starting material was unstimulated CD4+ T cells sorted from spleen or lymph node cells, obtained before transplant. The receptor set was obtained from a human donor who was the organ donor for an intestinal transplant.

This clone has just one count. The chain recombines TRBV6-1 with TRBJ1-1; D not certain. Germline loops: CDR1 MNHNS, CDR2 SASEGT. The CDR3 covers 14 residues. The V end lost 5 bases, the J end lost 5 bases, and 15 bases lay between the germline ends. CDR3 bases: TGTGCCAGCAGTTCCCTCAGTCGAGGGACTGAAGCTTTCTTT. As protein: CASSSLSRGTEAFF.

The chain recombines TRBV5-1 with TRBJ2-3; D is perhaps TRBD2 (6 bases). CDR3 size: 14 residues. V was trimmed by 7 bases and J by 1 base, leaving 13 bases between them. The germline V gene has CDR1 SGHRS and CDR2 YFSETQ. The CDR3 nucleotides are TGCGCCAGCGGGCGGGACTTAGGCACAGATACGCAGTATTTT. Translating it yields CASGRDLGTDTQYF.

The CDR3 region is CASSFIVAPNTGELFF. For the CDR3, the DNA is TGTGCCAGCAGCTTCATCGTGGCCCCGAACACCGGGGAGCTGTTTTTT. The chain links TRBV5-6 to TRBJ2-2; no definite D call. The length of the CDR3 is 16 residues. Trimming left V 2 bases short and J 0 bases short, with 11 bases between. Germline assignment: CDR1 SGHDT and CDR2 YYEEEE.

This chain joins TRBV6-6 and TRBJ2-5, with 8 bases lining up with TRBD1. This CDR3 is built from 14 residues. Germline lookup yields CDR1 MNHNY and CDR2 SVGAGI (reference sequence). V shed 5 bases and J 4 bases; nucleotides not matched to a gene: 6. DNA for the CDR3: TGTGCCAGCAGTCGGACAGGGAGTGCAGAGACCCAGTACTTC. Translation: CASSRTGSAETQYF.

The CDR3 here is CASSSSGANVLTF. CDR3 DNA sequence: TGTGCCAGCAGCTCGAGTGGGGCCAACGTCCTGACTTTC. The J gene is TRBJ2-6, the V gene TRBV27; D ambiguous. In germline, CDR1 is MNHEY, CDR2 SMNVEV (reference sequence). Trimming removed 6 bases at V and 3 bases at J, with 6 bases between. The CDR3 consists of 13 residues. The entire variable domain, with the rest obtained from reference TRBV27 and TRBJ2-6, is as follows: EAQVTQNPRYLITVTGKKLTVTCSQNMNHEYMSWYRQDPGLGLRQIYYSMNVEVTDKGDVPEGYKVSRKEKRNFPLILESPSPNQTSLYFCASSSSGANVLTFGAGSRLTVL.

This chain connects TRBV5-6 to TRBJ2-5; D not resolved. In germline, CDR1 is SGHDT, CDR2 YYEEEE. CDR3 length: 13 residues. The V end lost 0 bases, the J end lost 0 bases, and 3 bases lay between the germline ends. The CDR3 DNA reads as TGTGCCAGCAGCTTGGGAAACCAAGAGACCCAGTACTTC. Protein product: CASSLGNQETQYF.

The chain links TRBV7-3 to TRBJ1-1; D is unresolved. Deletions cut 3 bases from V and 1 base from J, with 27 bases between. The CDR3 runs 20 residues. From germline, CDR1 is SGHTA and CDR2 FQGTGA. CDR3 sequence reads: CASSFFGPGDPFEPNTEAFF. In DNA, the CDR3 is TGTGCCAGCAGCTTTTTCGGCCCCGGAGACCCATTTGAGCCGAACACTGAAGCTTTCTTT. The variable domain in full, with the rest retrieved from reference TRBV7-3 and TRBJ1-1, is GAGVSQTPSNKVTEKGKYVELRCDPISGHTALYWYRQSLGQGPEFLIYFQGTGAADDSGLPNDRFFAVRPEGSVSTLKIQRTERGDSAVYLCASSFFGPGDPFEPNTEAFFGQGTRLTVV.

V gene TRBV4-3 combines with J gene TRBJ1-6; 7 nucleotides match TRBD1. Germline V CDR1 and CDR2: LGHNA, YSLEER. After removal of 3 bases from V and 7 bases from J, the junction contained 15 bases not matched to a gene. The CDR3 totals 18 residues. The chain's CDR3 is CASSHLSFLQGGNSPLHF. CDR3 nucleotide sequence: TGCGCCAGCAGCCATCTTTCCTTTCTGCAGGGGGGAAATTCACCCCTCCACTTT.

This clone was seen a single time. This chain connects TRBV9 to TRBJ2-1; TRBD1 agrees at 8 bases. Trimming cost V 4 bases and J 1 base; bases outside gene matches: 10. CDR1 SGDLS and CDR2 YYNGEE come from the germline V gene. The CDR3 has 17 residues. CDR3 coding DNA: TGTGCCAGCAGCCCTCACCTTCGGGACAGGTCCTACAATGAGCAGTTCTTC. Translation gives CASSPHLRDRSYNEQFF.

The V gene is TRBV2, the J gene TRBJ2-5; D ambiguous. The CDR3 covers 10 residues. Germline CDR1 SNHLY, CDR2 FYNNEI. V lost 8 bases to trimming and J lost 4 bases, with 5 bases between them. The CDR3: CASLLETQYF. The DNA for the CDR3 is TGTGCCAGCTTATTAGAGACCCAGTACTTC.

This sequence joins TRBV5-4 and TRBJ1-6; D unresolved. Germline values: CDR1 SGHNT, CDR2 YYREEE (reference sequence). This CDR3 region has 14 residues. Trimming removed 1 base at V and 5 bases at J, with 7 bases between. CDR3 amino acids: CASSLSQNNSPLHF. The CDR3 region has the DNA TGTGCCAGCAGCTTGTCCCAAAATAATTCACCCCTCCACTTT.